A selection of T cell receptor beta chains follows, all from one sample in a study of T cells after yellow fever vaccination. TCRdb fed the 5' RACE reads into MiXCR, producing one record per CDR3 protein. This sample yields 150,000 or so distinct CDR3 sequences, of which less than 9% are seen a single time; 2.5% belongs to the top ten. Sequences were derived from CD4+ T cells sorted from PBMCs, sampled around 5 days after the first yellow fever vaccination. The receptor set was obtained from a young man who received the YFV17D yellow fever vaccine. Both conserved end residues are part of each CDR3. A D gene is named only where the DNA matches it firmly. Size tells how often a clone was seen (once, few, many) or the class of an expanded clone, and some rows leave it out.

TRBJ1-5 many . TRBV12-3/TRBV12-4 CASSLDPGPQPQHF TGTGCCAGCAGTTTAGATCCGGGACCGCAGCCCCAGCATTTT
TRBJ2-3 few . TRBV7-2 CASSLVPSGTDTQYF TGTGCCAGCAGCTTAGTACCTAGCGGCACAGATACGCAGTATTTT
TRBJ2-2 few . TRBV10-1 CASSDAGSRTGELFF TGCGCCAGCAGTGACGCGGGATCTCGGACCGGGGAGCTGTTTTTT
TRBJ2-3 . . TRBV12-3/TRBV12-4 CASSSRGGYTDTQYF TGTGCCAGCAGTTCTAGGGGGGGATACACAGATACGCAGTATTTT
TRBJ2-1 few TRBD2 TRBV5-4 CASSPVPGGGAYEQFF TGTGCCAGCAGCCCGGTTCCCGGCGGGGGGGCCTATGAGCAGTTCTTC
TRBJ1-2 many . TRBV5-1 CASSLGGSGTNYGYTF TGCGCCAGCAGCTTGGGGGGGTCCGGGACGAACTATGGCTACACCTTC
TRBJ2-4 few . TRBV7-2 CASSAGRENIQYF TGTGCCAGCAGCGCCGGACGGGAAAACATTCAGTACTTC
TRBJ2-1 many TRBD2 TRBV20-1 CSATLAGGQNEQFF TGCAGTGCCACGCTAGCGGGGGGGCAGAACGAGCAGTTCTTC
TRBJ1-3 . . TRBV2 CASGAAMSGNTIYF TGTGCCAGCGGCGCGGCTATGTCTGGAAACACCATATATTTT
TRBJ2-5 . . TRBV11-3 CASSLVAGQTQETQYF TGTGCCAGCAGCTTAGTTGCGGGACAGACTCAAGAGACCCAGTACTTC
TRBJ1-3 many . TRBV11-2 CASSPTGHTIYF TGTGCCAGCAGCCCGACGGGGCACACCATATATTTT
TRBJ2-3 few TRBD2 TRBV5-6 CASSFRTSGGGTDTQYF TGTGCCAGCAGCTTCCGGACTAGCGGGGGGGGCACAGATACGCAGTATTTT
TRBJ1-6 many . TRBV11-2 CASSLALGLPLHF TGTGCCAGCAGCTTAGCACTGGGGTTGCCCCTCCACTTT
TRBJ2-7 many TRBD1 TRBV29-1 CSAGTGGNEQYF TGCAGTGCCGGGACAGGGGGCAACGAGCAGTACTTC
TRBJ2-7 many TRBD1 TRBV6-5 CASSYTDRAYEQYF TGTGCCAGCAGTTACACAGACAGGGCGTACGAGCAGTACTTC
TRBJ2-3 many . TRBV12-3/TRBV12-4 CASIKPPFSDTQYF TGTGCCAGCATCAAACCCCCCTTTTCAGATACGCAGTATTTT
TRBJ2-1 many . TRBV20-1 CSPSGGRWNEQFF TGCAGTCCCAGTGGGGGCCGCTGGAATGAGCAGTTCTTC
TRBJ2-1 many . TRBV19 CASSMSLAGRNEQFF TGTGCCAGTAGTATGTCCCTCGCAGGTAGGAATGAGCAGTTCTTC
TRBJ2-7 many TRBD1 TRBV11-1 CASSRDRVHEQYF TGTGCCAGCAGCCGGGACAGGGTGCACGAGCAGTACTTC
TRBJ1-4 few . TRBV12-3/TRBV12-4 CASSLARGGMRSNEKLFF TGTGCCAGCAGTTTAGCGCGGGGGGGGATGAGATCTAATGAAAAACTGTTTTTT
TRBJ2-1 many . TRBV29-1 CSALWDLKFF TGCAGCGCTCTCTGGGACCTAAAATTCTTC
TRBJ2-3 medium-sized TRBD2 TRBV20-1 CSASQRTSGTDTQYF TGCAGTGCTAGCCAAAGAACTAGCGGGACAGATACGCAGTATTTT
TRBJ1-5 many . TRBV19 CASSIGRTGQGPQHF TGTGCCAGTAGTATAGGGAGGACGGGGCAAGGGCCCCAGCATTTT
TRBJ2-6 many TRBD1 TRBV6-2/TRBV6-3 CASSRGRGANVLTF TGTGCCAGCAGCAGGGGGCGTGGGGCCAACGTCCTGACTTTC
TRBJ2-1 many . TRBV21-1 CASSKGTRTGDPQGRYNEQFF TGTGCCAGCAGCAAAGGGACGCGGACAGGGGACCCCCAGGGGAGGTACAATGAGCAGTTCTTC
TRBJ1-5 many . TRBV12-3/TRBV12-4 CASSPSGRNQPQHF TGTGCCAGCAGTCCGTCGGGGAGGAATCAGCCCCAGCATTTT
TRBJ2-1 many . TRBV7-2 CASSSNMWGGYNEQFF TGTGCCAGCAGCTCGAATATGTGGGGAGGATACAATGAGCAGTTCTTC
TRBJ2-7 few . TRBV28 CASSPGGSRYEQYF TGTGCCAGCTCTCCCGGGGGCTCACGGTACGAGCAGTACTTC
TRBJ2-2 many . TRBV18 CASSPLRGNTGELFF TGTGCCAGCTCACCACTGCGGGGGAACACCGGGGAGCTGTTTTTT
TRBJ1-1 many TRBD1 TRBV29-1 CSATRGRITGTEAFF TGCAGCGCGACCAGGGGGCGCATAACGGGCACTGAAGCTTTCTTT
TRBJ2-5 many . TRBV4-1 CASGKMAGAQLTQYF TGCGCCAGCGGGAAAATGGCAGGGGCACAATTGACCCAGTACTTC
TRBJ2-3 few . TRBV3-1 CAPVLEGNTPDTQYF TGTGCCCCCGTTCTCGAGGGTAATACCCCAGATACGCAGTATTTT
TRBJ2-1 many TRBD2 TRBV4-3 CASSQNPSGTYNEQFF TGCGCCAGCAGCCAGAACCCTAGCGGGACTTACAATGAGCAGTTCTTC
TRBJ2-7 few . TRBV7-2 CASSLAYYEQYF TGTGCCAGCAGCTTAGCCTACTACGAGCAGTACTTC
TRBJ2-2 many . TRBV12-3/TRBV12-4 CASRPRAGAVTGELFF TGTGCCAGCCGTCCCCGCGCAGGGGCGGTCACCGGGGAGCTGTTTTTT
TRBJ1-4 many . TRBV5-1 CASSQGENEKLFF TGCGCCAGCAGCCAGGGAGAGAATGAAAAACTGTTTTTT
TRBJ2-5 . TRBD1 TRBV20-1 CSAPNDRGDHETQYF TGCAGTGCTCCAAACGACAGGGGCGACCATGAGACCCAGTACTTC
TRBJ1-5 many . TRBV6-2/TRBV6-3 CASSYFDQPQHF TGTGCCAGCAGTTACTTTGATCAGCCCCAGCATTTT
TRBJ1-6 . . TRBV5-4 CASSLASGSSPLHF TGTGCCAGCAGCTTGGCCTCCGGGAGTTCACCCCTCCACTTT
TRBJ2-1 . . TRBV20-1 CSAQEASSYNEQFF TGCAGTGCTCAGGAGGCGAGCTCCTACAATGAGCAGTTCTTC
TRBJ2-5 few TRBD1 TRBV6-1 CASSGGQGWETQYF TGTGCCAGCAGTGGGGGACAGGGTTGGGAGACCCAGTACTTC
TRBJ1-2 few . TRBV5-4 CASSLAGGSYGYTF TGTGCCAGCAGCTTGGCTGGCGGAAGCTATGGCTACACCTTC
TRBJ2-7 many . TRBV12-3/TRBV12-4 CASSPGRWSSYEQYF TGTGCCAGCAGTCCGGGACGGTGGAGCTCCTACGAGCAGTACTTC
TRBJ1-2 many . TRBV4-3 CASSQERRTANYGYTF TGCGCCAGCAGCCAAGAAAGGAGGACAGCCAACTATGGCTACACCTTC
TRBJ2-3 many . TRBV19 CASSIQGADTQYF TGTGCCAGTAGTATACAGGGCGCAGATACGCAGTATTTT
TRBJ1-1 many . TRBV7-2 CASSLGGEVTEAFF TGTGCCAGCAGCTTAGGGGGCGAGGTCACTGAAGCTTTCTTT
TRBJ2-3 few . TRBV9 CASSVESPDTQYF TGTGCCAGCAGCGTAGAGAGCCCGGATACGCAGTATTTT
TRBJ1-5 many . TRBV7-9 CASSLVGRGVSQPQHF TGTGCCAGCAGCTTAGTGGGCAGAGGGGTAAGTCAGCCCCAGCATTTT
TRBJ2-2 . TRBD2 TRBV4-3 CACSQAPTAGGNTGELFF TGCGCCTGCAGCCAAGCCCCCACTGCGGGGGGGAACACCGGGGAGCTGTTTTTT
TRBJ2-2 few TRBD2 TRBV7-9 CASSLRLATNTGELFF TGTGCCAGCAGCCTCAGACTAGCGACGAACACCGGGGAGCTGTTTTTT
TRBJ2-3 many . TRBV9 CASSVAEDTQYF TGTGCCAGCAGCGTAGCGGAGGATACGCAGTATTTT